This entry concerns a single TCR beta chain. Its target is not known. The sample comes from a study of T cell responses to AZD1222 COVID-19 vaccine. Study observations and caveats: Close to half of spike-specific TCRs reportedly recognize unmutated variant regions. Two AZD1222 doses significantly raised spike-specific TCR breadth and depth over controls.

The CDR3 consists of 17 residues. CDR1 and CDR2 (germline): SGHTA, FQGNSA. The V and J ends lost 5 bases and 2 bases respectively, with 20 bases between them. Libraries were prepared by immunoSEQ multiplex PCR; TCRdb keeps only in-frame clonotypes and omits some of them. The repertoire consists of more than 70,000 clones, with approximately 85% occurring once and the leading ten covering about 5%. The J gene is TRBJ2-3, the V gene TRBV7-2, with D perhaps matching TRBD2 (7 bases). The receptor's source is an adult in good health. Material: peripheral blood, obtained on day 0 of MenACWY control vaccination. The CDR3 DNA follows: TGTGCCAGCAGCGTAAGGGGGGGGCCTAGACTCACAGATACGCAGTATTTT. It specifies CASSVRGGPRLTDTQYF.